Here is one T cell receptor beta chain with its context. Its antigen is unknown. No quality values exist for individual bases; no much larger clone is one base distant. Separate from the roughly 700-subject first cohort, the validation cohort of 95 to 150 subjects was the group to which the donors belonged. Libraries were constructed by the immunoSEQ multiplex PCR assay. The paper's data handling went like this. A statistical classification framework was developed to diagnose cytomegalovirus status using the catalog of TCR beta chain sequences. In its TCRdb copy, this immuneACCESS table keeps in-frame sequences only and misses some clones. Where compared with another copy, unresolved V genes explain less than half of these, and the others have no known cause. V, J and clone size reflect that table, while D and trimming were determined from the DNA. The sample yields about 200,000 clones; around 80% were counted once. The ten largest clones add up to roughly 12% of the sample.

Trimming leaves V shorter by 4 bases and J shorter by 2 bases, with the junction holding 5 bases beyond the gene matches. CDR1 SGHRS and CDR2 YFSETQ are derived from the germline V gene. The CDR3 sequence holds 14 residues, the cysteine and phenylalanine included. Just CDR3 DNA is preserved here, 42 bases in frame from base 1. This sample stems from a study of cytomegalovirus exposure and HLA in healthy donors (dated by TCRdb to about 2017). At the level of the whole study: According to a later analysis, one platform produced both the approximately 110 validation repertoires and the roughly 640 repertoires of the first cohort. The study was designed to test whether signatures of past pathogen exposure could be identified by cataloging public T cell receptors. Besides the first cohort of 666 subjects, a separate validation cohort made up of roughly 130 different subjects was used. The study combined high-throughput TCR immunosequencing, statistical association of individual TCRs with disease status, and machine learning to predict cytomegalovirus infection status.

What the work shows at the level of the full study, not this receptor alone: In vitro tests confirmed that a few of the cytomegalovirus-associated TCR beta chains recognize cytomegalovirus antigens. Subsequent analysis determined that TCRs grouped into clusters in the first cohort also showed a tendency toward co-occurrence across the approximately 120 validation repertoires, and approximately 93% of cluster scores exceeded 0. According to the authors, the approach could potentially be generalized to other disease states and immunological phenotypes. The validation cohort had no HLA typing available for a later analysis, so co-occurrence within that cohort was assessed over all 130 or so repertoires. Most TCR sequences were seen in very few donors, while some public TCRs were found in many individuals. The classifier was reported to diagnose cytomegalovirus status with high specificity and sensitivity in both the original and validation cohorts. The study listed 150 to 200 TCR beta chains as associated with cytomegalovirus.

Recombination connected TRBV5-1 to TRBJ2-7, and 8 bases in between align with TRBD1. The TCR sequence derives from a woman aged 25 to 45 in good health and CMV-seropositive. The material sequenced was PBMCs. DNA sequence: TGCGCCAGCAGCCCACAGGGGGTAGCCTACGAGCAGTACTTC. This encodes CASSPQGVAYEQYF.